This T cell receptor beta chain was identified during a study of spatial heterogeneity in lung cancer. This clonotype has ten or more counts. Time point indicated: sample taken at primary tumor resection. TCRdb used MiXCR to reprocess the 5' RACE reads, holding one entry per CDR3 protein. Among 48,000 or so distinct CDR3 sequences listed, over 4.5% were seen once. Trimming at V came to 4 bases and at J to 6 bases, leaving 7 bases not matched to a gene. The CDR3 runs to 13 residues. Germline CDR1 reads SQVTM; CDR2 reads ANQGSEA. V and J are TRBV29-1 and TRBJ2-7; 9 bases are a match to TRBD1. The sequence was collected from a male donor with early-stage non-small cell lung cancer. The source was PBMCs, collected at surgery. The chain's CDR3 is CSVAGTGKGEQYF. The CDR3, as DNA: TGCAGCGTTGCGGGGACAGGGAAGGGCGAGCAGTACTTC.